This T cell receptor (beta chain) was recovered during a study of blood T cells in healthy people across ages. The study's findings and limits: More naive CD4+ cells and higher diversity were found in long-lived than in aged donors.

The CDR3 loop spans 13 amino acids. CDR1 SQVTM and CDR2 ANQGSEA come from the germline V gene. The ends were cut back, 5 bases at V and 2 bases at J, with 11 bases in the middle. The people who gave samples were healthy Caucasians from Russia, aged roughly 6 to 100. It was 8 to 10 milliliters of peripheral blood that were drawn from each donor. Primers used in a second PCR of about 7 to 12 cycles were a sample-barcoded 5' primer and a J-beta primer mix. TCRdb reanalysed the 5' RACE reads using MiXCR and keeps one entry per CDR3 protein. The table shows 780,000 or so distinct CDR3 sequences, with around a quarter occurring only once. Notes on this clonotype: The target antigen is unknown.

These data were also filed under a second study, of T cells of mothers and their children. That paper states: Whatever RNA was extracted went entirely into cDNA synthesis, at about 1.5 ug per 15 ul.

The sequencing sample was made of blood. The receptor was derived from a boy younger than 18 in good health. This rearrangement joins TRBV29-1 to TRBJ2-3, with D perhaps matching TRBD2 (5 bases). DNA for the CDR3: TGCAGCGTTACAAGCGGTTACACAGATACGCAGTATTTT. Translating it yields CSVTSGYTDTQYF.